This TCR beta chain is from a study of cytomegalovirus exposure and HLA in healthy donors. 13 Jbeta primers and 60 Vbeta primers were used for the PCR. TCRdb's copy holds only in-frame clones and misses some; the assay was immunoSEQ multiplex PCR. Of 150,000 or so clones listed, over 60% were seen once; the top ten hold about 1.6%. Sequencing used PBMCs. The sequence was obtained from a female donor in good health and CMV-seronegative.

CDR3 DNA: TGCGCCAGCAGCTTGGAATCAGGGGGCGGAAACACTGAAGCTTTCTTT. Translating it yields CASSLESGGGNTEAFF. V usage is TRBV5-1 and J usage is TRBJ1-1; 8 bases are shared with TRBD1. The ends lost 0 bases at V and 2 bases at J; junction bases unmatched: 6. The CDR3 is 16 amino acids. Germline lookup yields CDR1 SGHRS and CDR2 YFSETQ.